This TCR beta chain appears in the sequencing data of a study of T cells in localized non-small cell lung cancer. Study findings and constraints: Uninvolved adjacent lung had more T cell clonality than any other tissue, topping tumor. Adjacent lung was found to contain a median roughly 60 of the top 100 tumor clones.

The V segment lost 1 base and the J segment 6 bases; nucleotides outside the gene matches: 10. The length of the CDR3 is 16 residues. Per the germline V gene, CDR1 is SGHNT and CDR2 is YENEEA. This clone turned up a few times. Its cognate antigen is unknown. Data came from immunoSEQ multiplex PCR; TCRdb stores just in-frame clones and leaves some out. Of over 850 clones listed, 33% are singletons. The receptor comes from an older male donor with stage I lung adenocarcinoma. This specimen was normal lung tissue next to the tumor, taken before any cancer treatment. This chain uses TRBV11-3 with TRBJ2-3; TRBD1 matches at 7 bases. This chain's CDR3 is CASSLVGRGSSDTQYF. CDR3 DNA: TGTGCCAGCAGCTTAGTAGGCAGGGGGTCATCGGATACGCAGTATTTT.